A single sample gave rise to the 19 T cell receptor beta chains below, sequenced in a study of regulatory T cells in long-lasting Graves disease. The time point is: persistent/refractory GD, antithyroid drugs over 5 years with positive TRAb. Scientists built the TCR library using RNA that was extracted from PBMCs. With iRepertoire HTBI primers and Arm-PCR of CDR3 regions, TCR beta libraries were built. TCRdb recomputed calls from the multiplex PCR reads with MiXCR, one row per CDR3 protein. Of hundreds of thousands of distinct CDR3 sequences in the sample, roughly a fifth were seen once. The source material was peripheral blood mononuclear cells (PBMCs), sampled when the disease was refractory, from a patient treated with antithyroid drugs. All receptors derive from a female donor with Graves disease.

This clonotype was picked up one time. The CDR3: CASSSGFSAGADTQYF. CDR3 DNA: TGTGCCAGCTCATCGGGGTTTTCAGCGGGGGCAGATACGCAGTATTTT. This chain connects TRBV18 to TRBJ2-3; 8 positions match TRBD2. CDR1 KGHSH and CDR2 LQKENI come from the germline V gene. The CDR3 extends over 16 amino acids. V shed 5 bases, J shed 4 bases, and the junction held 11 bases outside the gene matches.

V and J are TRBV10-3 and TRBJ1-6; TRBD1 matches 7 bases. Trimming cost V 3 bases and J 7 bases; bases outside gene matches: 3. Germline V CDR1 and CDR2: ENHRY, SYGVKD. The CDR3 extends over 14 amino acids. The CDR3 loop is CAISDQGVNSPLHF. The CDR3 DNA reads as TGTGCCATCAGTGATCAGGGGGTCAATTCACCCCTCCACTTT.

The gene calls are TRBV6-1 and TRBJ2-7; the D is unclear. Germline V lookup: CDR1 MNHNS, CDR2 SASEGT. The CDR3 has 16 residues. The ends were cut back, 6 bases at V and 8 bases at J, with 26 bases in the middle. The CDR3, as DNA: TGTGCCAGCAGCTCTCTAACCCTCAGGCAAGGATTCAAGCAGTACTTC. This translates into CASSSLTLRQGFKQYF.

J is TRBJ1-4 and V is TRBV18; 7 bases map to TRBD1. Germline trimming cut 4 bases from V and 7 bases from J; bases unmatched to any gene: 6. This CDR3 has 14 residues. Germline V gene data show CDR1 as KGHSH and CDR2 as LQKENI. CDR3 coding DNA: TGTGCCAGCTCACAAGACAGGGAGAGTGAAAAACTGTTTTTT. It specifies CASSQDRESEKLFF.

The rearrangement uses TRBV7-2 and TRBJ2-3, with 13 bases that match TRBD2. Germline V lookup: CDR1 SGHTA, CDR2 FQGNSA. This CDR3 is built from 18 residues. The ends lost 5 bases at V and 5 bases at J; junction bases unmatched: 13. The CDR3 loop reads CASSPSLAGGRSRDTQYF. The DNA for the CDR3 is TGTGCCAGCAGCCCTTCACTAGCGGGGGGGCGAAGTAGAGATACGCAGTATTTT.

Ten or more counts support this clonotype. CDR3 DNA sequence: TGCAGCGTTGGCTGGGACCCACATAGCAATCAGCCCCAGCATTTT. As protein: CSVGWDPHSNQPQHF. This chain uses TRBV29-1 with TRBJ1-5; the D gene is possibly TRBD1 (5 bases). CDR3 length equals 15 residues. From germline, CDR1 is SQVTM and CDR2 ANQGSEA. Trimming shortened V by 4 bases and J by 0 bases, and 13 bases separated the two germline ends.

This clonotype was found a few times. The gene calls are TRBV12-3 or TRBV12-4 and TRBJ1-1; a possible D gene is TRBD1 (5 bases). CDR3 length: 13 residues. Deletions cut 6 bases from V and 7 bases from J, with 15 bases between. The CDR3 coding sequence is TGTGCCAGCAGCTCAACAGGATTAAATGAAGCTTTCTTT. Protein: CASSSTGLNEAFF.

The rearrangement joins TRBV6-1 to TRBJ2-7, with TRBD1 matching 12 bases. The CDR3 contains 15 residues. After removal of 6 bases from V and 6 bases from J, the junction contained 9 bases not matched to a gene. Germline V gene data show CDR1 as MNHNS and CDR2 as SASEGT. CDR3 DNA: TGTGCCAGCAGCGAGCCGGGACAGGGGGCAGTCGAGCAGTACTTC. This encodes CASSEPGQGAVEQYF.

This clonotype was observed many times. The CDR3 DNA sequence: TGTGCCAGCAACCCGGGACATTTGGGGTACGGCTATGGCTACACCTTC. This encodes CASNPGHLGYGYGYTF. J is TRBJ1-2 and V is TRBV12-3 or TRBV12-4; TRBD1 is a possible D gene (6 bases). The CDR3 is 16 residues long. Trimming took 7 bases from V and 4 from J, leaving 22 bases between them.

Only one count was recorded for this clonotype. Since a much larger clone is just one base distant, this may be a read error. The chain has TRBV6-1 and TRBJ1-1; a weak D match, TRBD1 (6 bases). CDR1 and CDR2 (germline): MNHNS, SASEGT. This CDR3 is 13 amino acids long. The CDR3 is CASGPQGNTGAFF. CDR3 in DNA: TGTGCCAGCGGACCTCAGGGGAACACTGGAGCTTTCTTT.

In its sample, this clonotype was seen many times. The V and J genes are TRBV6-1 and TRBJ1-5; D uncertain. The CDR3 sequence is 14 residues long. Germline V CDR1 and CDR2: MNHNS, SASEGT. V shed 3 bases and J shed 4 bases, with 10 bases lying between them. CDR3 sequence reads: CASSEVPVNQPQHF. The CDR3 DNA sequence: TGTGCCAGCAGTGAGGTCCCAGTGAATCAGCCCCAGCATTTT.

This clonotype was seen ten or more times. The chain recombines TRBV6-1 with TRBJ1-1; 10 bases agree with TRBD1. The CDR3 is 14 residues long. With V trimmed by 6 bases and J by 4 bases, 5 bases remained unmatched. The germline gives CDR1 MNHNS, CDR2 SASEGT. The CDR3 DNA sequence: TGTGCCAGCAGCCCAGGACAGGGGGTCACTGAAGCTTTCTTT. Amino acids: CASSPGQGVTEAFF.

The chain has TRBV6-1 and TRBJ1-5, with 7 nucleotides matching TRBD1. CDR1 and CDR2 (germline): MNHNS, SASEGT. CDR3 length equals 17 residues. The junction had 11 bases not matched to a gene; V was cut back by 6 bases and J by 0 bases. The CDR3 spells CASRKGQTAYSNQPQHF. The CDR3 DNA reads TGTGCCAGCAGGAAGGGACAGACGGCGTATAGCAATCAGCCCCAGCATTTT.

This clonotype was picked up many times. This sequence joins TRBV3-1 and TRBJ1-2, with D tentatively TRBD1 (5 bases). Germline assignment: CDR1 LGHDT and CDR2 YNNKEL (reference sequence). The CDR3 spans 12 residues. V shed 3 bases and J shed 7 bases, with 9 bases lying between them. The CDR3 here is CASSQVDTGYTF. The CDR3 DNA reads TGTGCCAGCAGCCAGGTGGACACTGGCTACACCTTC.

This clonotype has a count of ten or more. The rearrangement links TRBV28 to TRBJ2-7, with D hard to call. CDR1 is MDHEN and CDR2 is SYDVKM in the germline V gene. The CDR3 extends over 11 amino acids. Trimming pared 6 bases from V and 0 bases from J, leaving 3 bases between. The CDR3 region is CASRNSYEQYF. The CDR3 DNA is TGTGCCAGCAGGAACTCCTACGAGCAGTACTTC.

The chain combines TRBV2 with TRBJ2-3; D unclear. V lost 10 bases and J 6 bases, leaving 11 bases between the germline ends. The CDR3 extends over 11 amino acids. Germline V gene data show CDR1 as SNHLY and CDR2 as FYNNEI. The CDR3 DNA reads TGTGCCATTCCTTTGGGGGATACGCAGTATTTT. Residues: CAIPLGDTQYF.

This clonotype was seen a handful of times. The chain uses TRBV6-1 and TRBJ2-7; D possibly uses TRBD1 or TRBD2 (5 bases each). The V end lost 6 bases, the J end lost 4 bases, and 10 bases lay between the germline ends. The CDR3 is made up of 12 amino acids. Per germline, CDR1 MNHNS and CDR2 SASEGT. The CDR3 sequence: CASRPWGYEQYF. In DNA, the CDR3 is TGTGCCAGCAGACCCTGGGGGTACGAGCAGTACTTC.

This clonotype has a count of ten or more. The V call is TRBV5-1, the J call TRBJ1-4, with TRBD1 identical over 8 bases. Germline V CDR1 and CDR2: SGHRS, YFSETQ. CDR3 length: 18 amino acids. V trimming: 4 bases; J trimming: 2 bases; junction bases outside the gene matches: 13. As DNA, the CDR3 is TGCGCCAGCAGCCCCGCGGGCAGGGGGCGAAGCACTAATGAAAAACTGTTTTTT. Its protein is CASSPAGRGRSTNEKLFF.

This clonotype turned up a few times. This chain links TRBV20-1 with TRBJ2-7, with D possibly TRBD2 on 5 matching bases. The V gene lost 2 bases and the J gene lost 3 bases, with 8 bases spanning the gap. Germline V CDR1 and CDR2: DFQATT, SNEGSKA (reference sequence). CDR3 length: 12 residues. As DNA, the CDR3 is TGCAGTGCTAGACTACTAGACTACGAGCAGTACTTC. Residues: CSARLLDYEQYF.